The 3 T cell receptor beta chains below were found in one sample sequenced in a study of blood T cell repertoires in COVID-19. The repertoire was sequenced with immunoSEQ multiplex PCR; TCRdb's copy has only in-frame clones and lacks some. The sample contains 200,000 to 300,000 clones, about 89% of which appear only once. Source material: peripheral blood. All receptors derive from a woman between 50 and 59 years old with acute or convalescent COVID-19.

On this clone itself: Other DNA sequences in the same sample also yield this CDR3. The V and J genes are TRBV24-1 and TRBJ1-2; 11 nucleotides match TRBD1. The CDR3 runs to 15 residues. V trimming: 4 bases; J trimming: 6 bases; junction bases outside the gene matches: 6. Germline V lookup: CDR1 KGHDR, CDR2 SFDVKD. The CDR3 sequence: CATSDPGTGGDGYTF. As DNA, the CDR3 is TGTGCCACCAGTGACCCCGGGACAGGGGGAGATGGCTACACCTTC.

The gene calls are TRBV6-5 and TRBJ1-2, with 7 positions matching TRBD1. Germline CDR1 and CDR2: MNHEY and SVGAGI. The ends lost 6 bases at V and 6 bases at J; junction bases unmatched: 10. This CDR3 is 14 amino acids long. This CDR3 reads CASSRRTGRDGYTF. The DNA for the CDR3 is TGTGCCAGCAGCCGGCGGACAGGAAGGGATGGCTACACCTTC.

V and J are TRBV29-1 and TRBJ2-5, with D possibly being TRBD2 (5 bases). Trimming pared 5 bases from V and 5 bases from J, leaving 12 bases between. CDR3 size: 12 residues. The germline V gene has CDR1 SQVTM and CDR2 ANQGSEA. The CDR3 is CSVNEGEETQYF. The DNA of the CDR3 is TGCAGCGTTAACGAGGGCGAGGAGACCCAGTACTTC.